A single sample is the source of the 25 T cell receptor beta chains below, sequenced in a study of blood T cell repertoires in COVID-19. Using immunoSEQ multiplex PCR, the repertoire was profiled, and TCRdb retains in-frame clones only, with some absent. The sample shows about 140,000 clones, roughly 88% of them seen only once. The sample taken for sequencing was PBMCs or T cells enriched from blood (not recorded which). Receptor source: a man between 65 and 80 years old who had been exposed to COVID-19.

V usage is TRBV13 and J usage is TRBJ1-2; D is uncertain. Germline V gives CDR1 PRHDT, CDR2 FYEKMQ (reference sequence). V was pared by 2 bases and J by 2 bases, with 9 bases between. The CDR3 runs 14 residues. CDR3 bases: TGTGCCAGCAGCTTAAGGCAGGCGAACTATGGCTACACCTTC. This encodes CASSLRQANYGYTF.

This clone was detected only a few times. This chain connects TRBV11-2 to TRBJ2-1; 8 positions match TRBD2. The V segment lost 0 bases and the J segment 2 bases; nucleotides outside the gene matches: 6. Germline CDR1 is SGHAT and CDR2 is FQNNGV. This CDR3 comprises 17 residues. DNA of the CDR3: TGTGCCAGCAGCTTAGAAAGGGCGGGAGGTGCCTACAATGAGCAGTTCTTC. Translated, it gives CASSLERAGGAYNEQFF.

This clone appeared a few times. The chain uses TRBV19 and TRBJ1-2; possible D gene TRBD1, 5 bases. Trimming cost V 6 bases and J 7 bases, with 24 bases left between them. Germline loops: CDR1 LNHDA, CDR2 SQIVND (reference sequence). CDR3 length equals 16 residues. The CDR3 loop reads CASRTEGTGLSGGYTF. The CDR3 bases are TGTGCCAGTAGGACCGAAGGGACTGGCCTTTCAGGTGGCTACACCTTC.

There are a few counts of this clone. The chain carries TRBV14 and TRBJ2-3; D perhaps matches TRBD2 (7 bases). This CDR3 contains 16 residues. The V end lost 3 bases, the J end lost 1 base, and 14 bases lay between the germline ends. The V gene's germline CDR1 is SGHDN and CDR2 FVKESK. The CDR3: CASSHSWGGGTDTQYF. CDR3 in DNA: TGTGCCAGCAGCCACAGCTGGGGGGGCGGCACAGATACGCAGTATTTT.

This clone was recorded only once. The chain combines TRBV12-5 with TRBJ2-2; tentative D call: TRBD1 (5 bases). Germline V lookup: CDR1 LGHNT, CDR2 FRNRAP. The ends were cut back, 0 bases at V and 1 base at J, with 12 bases in the middle. The CDR3 totals 17 residues. The DNA of the CDR3 is TGTGCTAGTGGTTTGGTACTGACAGCCGTGAACACCGGGGAGCTGTTTTTT. It specifies CASGLVLTAVNTGELFF.

The chain links TRBV19 to TRBJ2-7, with a weak D call TRBD2 (5 bases). V was pared by 8 bases and J by 5 bases, with 10 bases between. The CDR3 length is 11 residues. Germline-derived CDR1 and CDR2 are LNHDA and SQIVND (reference sequence). This CDR3 reads CASRGRDEQYF. In DNA, the CDR3 is TGTGCCAGTCGAGGGAGAGACGAGCAGTACTTC. Complete variable domain (other parts from reference TRBV19 and TRBJ2-7): DGGITQSPKYLFRKEGQNVTLSCEQNLNHDAMYWYRQDPGQGLRLIYYSQIVNDFQKGDIAEGYSVSREKKESFPLTVTSAQKNPTAFYLCASRGRDEQYFGPGTRLTVT.

The chain combines TRBV2 with TRBJ2-7; D perhaps matches TRBD1 (6 bases). CDR1 and CDR2 (germline): SNHLY, FYNNEI. The CDR3 spans 13 residues. Trimming pared 6 bases from V and 6 bases from J, leaving 15 bases between. DNA of the CDR3: TGTGCCAGCAGGGGGGACACGCCCGGCGAGCAGTACTTC. Translating gives CASRGDTPGEQYF.

The rearrangement links TRBV19 to TRBJ1-2; D may be TRBD1 (5 bases). V dropped 5 bases and J dropped 7 bases, with 20 bases sitting between them. CDR3 length equals 15 residues. CDR1 is LNHDA, CDR2 SQIVND, per germline (reference sequence). The CDR3 reads CASSSGDSLTVGYTF. In DNA form, the CDR3 reads TGTGCCAGTAGTTCGGGTGACAGCTTGACCGTTGGCTACACCTTC.

V and J are TRBV4-3 and TRBJ2-2; 15 nucleotides line up with TRBD2. This CDR3 contains 16 residues. CDR1 is LGHNA, CDR2 YSLEER, per germline. Trimming removed 7 bases from V and 5 bases from J; junction bases left unmatched: 5. CDR3 DNA sequence: TGCGCCAGCAAGGAAGGACTAGCGGGAGGGACCGGGGAGCTGTTTTTT. Translation: CASKEGLAGGTGELFF.

V is TRBV20-1 and J is TRBJ2-1, with D tentatively TRBD2 (6 bases). CDR3 length equals 10 residues. Germline CDR1 DFQATT, CDR2 SNEGSKA (reference sequence). Deletions cut 5 bases from V and 12 bases from J, with 11 bases between. CDR3 nucleotides: TGCAGTGCTTTGGGACTCGTGCAGTTCTTC. It yields the protein CSALGLVQFF.

The V gene is TRBV20-1, the J gene TRBJ1-2, with 8 bases identical to TRBD1. From germline, CDR1 is DFQATT and CDR2 SNEGSKA (reference sequence). The CDR3 is made up of 13 amino acids. Trimming cost V 3 bases and J 3 bases; bases outside gene matches: 3. The CDR3 DNA sequence: TGCAGTGCTAGTGGACAGGGCTACTATGGCTACACCTTC. This gives the protein CSASGQGYYGYTF.

The chain has TRBV7-2 and TRBJ1-4, with D possibly TRBD1 on 5 matching bases. Looked up from germline, CDR1 is SGHTA and CDR2 is FQGNSA. Trimming took off 3 bases at V and 7 bases at J, with 18 bases between the two ends. There are 16 residues in the CDR3. CDR3: CASSLGRGREREKLFF. The CDR3 DNA is TGTGCCAGCAGCTTGGGGAGGGGCAGGGAGCGTGAAAAACTGTTTTTT.

CDR3 nucleotide sequence: TGTGCCAGCAGCTTAGCGCCCTACCGGGACAGGGGGCGCCGACAGCCCCAGCATTTT. Translated: CASSLAPYRDRGRRQPQHF. The rearrangement joins TRBV7-2 to TRBJ1-5; TRBD1 aligns across 12 bases. The CDR3 is 19 amino acids. Germline V gene sequence: CDR1 SGHTA, CDR2 FQGNSA. The J segment lost 7 bases and the V segment lost 0 bases, leaving 13 bases of the junction unmatched.

The chain has TRBV28 and TRBJ1-6, with D maybe TRBD1 (6 bases). The CDR3 consists of 15 residues. Germline loops: CDR1 MDHEN, CDR2 SYDVKM. V gave up 4 bases and J gave up 8 bases, with 15 bases separating them. CDR3 region: CASSSPGVPDSPLHF. The CDR3 DNA reads TGTGCCAGCAGTTCGCCAGGGGTCCCTGATTCACCCCTCCACTTT.

The chain carries TRBV6-4 and TRBJ2-3; 8 bases are shared with TRBD1. V lost 3 bases, J lost 4 bases, and 9 bases stayed unmatched. This CDR3 region has 16 residues. CDR1 is MRHNA and CDR2 is SNTAGT in the germline V gene. This CDR3 reads CASSEKDREAADTQYF. The CDR3 DNA is TGTGCCAGCAGTGAAAAGGACAGGGAAGCCGCAGATACGCAGTATTTT.

This chain links TRBV6-1 with TRBJ1-6; a weak D match, TRBD1 (6 bases). The CDR3 totals 16 residues. Germline V lookup: CDR1 MNHNS, CDR2 SASEGT. Trimming took off 3 bases at V and 9 bases at J, with 18 bases between the two ends. The CDR3 coding sequence is TGTGCCAGCAGTGATACGGGACATAGTGCGGGTTCACCCCTCCACTTT. Amino acid sequence: CASSDTGHSAGSPLHF.

The V gene is TRBV29-1, the J gene TRBJ1-1; 7 bases line up with TRBD1. Germline CDR1 is SQVTM and CDR2 is ANQGSEA. J lost 1 base, V lost 4 bases, and 3 bases had no gene match. This CDR3 spans 13 amino acids. The CDR3 DNA reads as TGCAGCGTTGTAAGGACAGGGAACACTGAAGCTTTCTTT. Its translation is CSVVRTGNTEAFF. The whole variable domain, filled in from reference TRBV29-1 and TRBJ1-1, reads SAVISQKPSRDICQRGTSLTIQCQVDSQVTMMFWYRQQPGQSLTLIATANQGSEATYESGFVIDKFPISRPNLTFSTLTVSNMSPEDSSIYLCSVVRTGNTEAFFGQGTRLTVV.

This clone was seen a single time. Other DNA sequences in the sample encode the same CDR3. The V gene is TRBV4-3, the J gene TRBJ2-1; TRBD2 is a possible D gene (7 bases). CDR1 is LGHNA, CDR2 YSLEER, per germline. Trimming cost V 1 base and J 7 bases, with 11 bases left between them. The CDR3 has 14 residues. CDR3 sequence (DNA): TGCGCCAGCAGCCAAGGAGGGGGGGGTAATGAGCAGTTCTTC. It specifies CASSQGGGGNEQFF.

There are many counts of this clone. J is TRBJ2-4 and V is TRBV6-4, with 7 nucleotides matching TRBD2. The ends lost 1 base at V and 10 bases at J; junction bases unmatched: 4. The CDR3 extends over 13 amino acids. Germline assignment: CDR1 MRHNA and CDR2 SNTAGT. CDR3 loop: CASSDWEGGIQYF. CDR3 DNA: TGTGCCAGCAGTGACTGGGAGGGAGGAATTCAGTACTTC.

The chain joins TRBV3-1 (or the pseudogene TRBV3-2) to TRBJ2-3, with D possibly matching TRBD2 (5 bases). Germline loops: CDR1 LGHDT, CDR2 YNNKEL (reference sequence). V lost 1 base and J 5 bases, leaving 19 bases between the germline ends. The CDR3 contains 17 residues. CDR3 region: CASSQVFGLLALDTQYF. Written as DNA, the CDR3 is TGTGCCAGCAGCCAAGTGTTTGGACTTTTGGCCCTAGATACGCAGTATTTT.

The chain joins TRBV12-3 or TRBV12-4 to TRBJ2-5; D possibly corresponds to TRBD1 (6 bases). The length of the CDR3 is 13 residues. V dropped 6 bases and J dropped 4 bases, with 12 bases sitting between them. The CDR3 nucleotides read TGTGCCAGCAGCCAGGGGCTGCGAGAGACCCAGTACTTC. This gives the protein CASSQGLRETQYF.

This chain links TRBV6-5 with TRBJ2-1, with 9 nucleotides matching TRBD2. In germline, CDR1 is MNHEY, CDR2 SVGAGI. CDR3 length equals 14 residues. Unmatched junction bases numbered 11, after V lost 10 bases and J lost 7 bases. The CDR3 DNA sequence: TGTGCCACTTGGACTAGCGATGCGCTGAATGAGCAGTTCTTC. Protein sequence: CATWTSDALNEQFF.

The chain links TRBV29-1 to TRBJ1-5; 8 positions match TRBD1. The V segment lost 7 bases and the J segment 4 bases; nucleotides outside the gene matches: 3. Germline loops: CDR1 SQVTM, CDR2 ANQGSEA. The CDR3 consists of 12 residues. CDR3 protein: CSARTGNQPQHF. Written as DNA, the CDR3 is TGCAGCGCCAGGACAGGGAATCAGCCCCAGCATTTT.

The chain is built from TRBV2 and TRBJ1-5; possibly TRBD1 for D (5 bases). CDR3 length equals 14 residues. The V and J ends lost 2 bases and 4 bases respectively, with 9 bases between them. Looked up from germline, CDR1 is SNHLY and CDR2 is FYNNEI. In nucleotides, the CDR3 is TGTGCCAGCAGTGAATCGGGGGGAAATCAGCCCCAGCATTTT. As protein: CASSESGGNQPQHF. The complete variable domain, with remaining parts taken from reference TRBV2 and TRBJ1-5, reads EPEVTQTPSHQVTQMGQEVILRCVPISNHLYFYWYRQILGQKVEFLVSFYNNEISEKSEIFDDQFSVERPDGSNFTLKIRSTKLEDSAMYFCASSESGGNQPQHFGDGTRLSIL.

V gene TRBV20-1 combines with J gene TRBJ2-1; a possible D gene is TRBD2 (5 bases). Germline CDR1 reads DFQATT; CDR2 reads SNEGSKA (reference sequence). V dropped 5 bases and J dropped 9 bases, with 11 bases sitting between them. The CDR3 covers 11 residues. The CDR3 region is CSAPERLEQFF. The CDR3 nucleotides are TGCAGTGCTCCTGAGCGGCTTGAGCAGTTCTTC.